A single sample is the source of the 20 T cell receptor beta chains below, sequenced in a study of CD8 T cells in ankylosing spondylitis. TCRdb reanalysed the 5' RACE reads using MiXCR and keeps one entry per CDR3 protein. The sample has around 160,000 distinct CDR3 sequences; roughly 10% are singletons. Sequencing was carried out using blood, either unsorted or a sorted T cell fraction (not recorded which). These receptors all come from a male donor with ankylosing spondylitis or in good health (not recorded which).

This clonotype showed up many times. This chain uses TRBV2 with TRBJ2-7, with no clear D. Germline CDR1 and CDR2: SNHLY and FYNNEI. This CDR3 is 14 amino acids long. V was clipped by 7 bases and J by 0 bases, with 13 bases between them. CDR3 nucleotide sequence: TGTGCCAGCAAAAGTCTACAGAGCTCCTACGAGCAGTACTTC. Its protein product is CASKSLQSSYEQYF.

A remark on this clonotype: A much bigger clone sits one base away, suggesting this may be a read error. The chain combines TRBV20-1 with TRBJ1-2; D not certain. Per the germline V gene, CDR1 is DFQATT and CDR2 is SNEGSKA (reference sequence). The CDR3 spans 13 residues. CDR3 coding DNA: TGCAGTGCTAGAGAAGGGTTGAGCTATGCCTACACCTTC. Translation: CSAREGLSYAYTF.

In its sample, this clonotype was seen many times. The chain joins TRBV6-2 or TRBV6-3 to TRBJ2-1; no firm D call. Germline CDR1 is MNHEY and CDR2 is SVGEGT. The germline V and J ends were trimmed by 8 bases and 6 bases, with 11 bases remaining between them. The CDR3 loop spans 12 amino acids. Here the CDR3 reads CASATLLNEQFF. CDR3 coding DNA: TGTGCCAGCGCGACTTTGCTCAATGAGCAGTTCTTC.

This clonotype occurred many times. The chain has TRBV12-3 or TRBV12-4 and TRBJ1-4; tentative D call: TRBD1 (6 bases). The CDR3 spans 14 residues. Trimming removed 8 bases from V and 2 bases from J, with 12 bases in between. CDR3 residues: CASSEGGTNEKLFF. CDR3 bases: TGTGCCAGCTCTGAGGGGGGGACTAATGAAAAACTGTTTTTT.

This clonotype came up many times. CDR3 coding DNA: TGTGCCAGCAGCCCGGGACTAGCCTCAGATACGCAGTATTTT. This codes for CASSPGLASDTQYF. J is TRBJ2-3 and V is TRBV27, with TRBD2 identical over 9 bases. From germline, CDR1 is MNHEY and CDR2 SMNVEV (reference sequence). This CDR3 spans 14 amino acids. Trimming cost V 6 bases and J 4 bases; bases outside gene matches: 5.

The sample holds a few counts of this clonotype. The CDR3 spells CASSFGTASDTQYF. The CDR3 bases are TGCGCCAGCAGCTTTGGGACAGCTTCAGATACGCAGTATTTT. The genes are TRBV5-1 and TRBJ2-3, with 7 bases fitting TRBD1. The trim removed 2 bases at V and 4 bases at J, leaving 4 bases unmatched. Germline CDR1 is SGHRS and CDR2 is YFSETQ. The CDR3 has 14 amino acids.

This clonotype was seen many times. This chain links TRBV2 with TRBJ1-2, with D tentatively TRBD1 (5 bases). The CDR3 loop spans 15 amino acids. Per the germline V gene, CDR1 is SNHLY and CDR2 is FYNNEI. The V end lost 5 bases, the J end lost 1 base, and 14 bases lay between the germline ends. The CDR3 DNA is TGTGCCAGCAGTACCGGGACCTATAGTAACTATGGCTACACCTTC. It encodes CASSTGTYSNYGYTF. The complete variable domain, with remaining parts taken from reference TRBV2 and TRBJ1-2, reads EPEVTQTPSHQVTQMGQEVILRCVPISNHLYFYWYRQILGQKVEFLVSFYNNEISEKSEIFDDQFSVERPDGSNFTLKIRSTKLEDSAMYFCASSTGTYSNYGYTFGSGTRLTVV.

This chain uses TRBV10-3 with TRBJ2-2; 13 bases are a match to TRBD2. The CDR3 contains 16 residues. Germline CDR1 reads ENHRY; CDR2 reads SYGVKD. The V gene end was trimmed by 6 bases and the J gene end by 2 bases; junction bases not matched to a gene: 3. The CDR3 protein is CAISGLAGDNTGELFF. The CDR3 nucleotides are TGTGCCATCAGCGGACTAGCGGGGGATAACACCGGGGAGCTGTTTTTT.

CDR3: CASSSGQSYTDTQYF. CDR3 nucleotide sequence: TGTGCCAGCAGCTCGGGACAGAGTTACACAGATACGCAGTATTTT. The chain joins TRBV7-7 to TRBJ2-3; TRBD1 agrees at 7 bases. V shed 4 bases and J 2 bases; nucleotides not matched to a gene: 6. Germline loops: CDR1 SSHAT, CDR2 FNYEAQ (reference sequence). The CDR3 extends over 15 amino acids.

This clonotype came up many times. The J gene is TRBJ2-3, the V gene TRBV15, with TRBD2 matching over 8 bases. J was trimmed by 5 bases and V by 3 bases; bases with no gene match: 4. The CDR3 contains 14 residues. Per germline, CDR1 LNHNV and CDR2 YYDKDF (reference sequence). CDR3: CATSSGTSGDTQYF. Here the CDR3 DNA reads TGTGCCACCAGCAGCGGGACTAGTGGAGATACGCAGTATTTT.

This clonotype was detected ten times or more. V is TRBV29-1 and J is TRBJ1-1; TRBD1 aligns across 10 bases. With 7 bases clipped from V and 2 bases from J, the junction kept 4 bases outside the gene matches. Per germline, CDR1 SQVTM and CDR2 ANQGSEA. This CDR3 is 13 amino acids long. The CDR3 sequence is CSGKTGGNTEAFF. The DNA of the CDR3 is TGCAGCGGAAAGACAGGGGGCAACACTGAAGCTTTCTTT. Combining the CDR3 with reference TRBV29-1 and TRBJ1-1 gives the whole variable domain SAVISQKPSRDICQRGTSLTIQCQVDSQVTMMFWYRQQPGQSLTLIATANQGSEATYESGFVIDKFPISRPNLTFSTLTVSNMSPEDSSIYLCSGKTGGNTEAFFGQGTRLTVV.

This clonotype was seen at least ten times. The CDR3 spells CASSVEDRGNEQFF. The CDR3 DNA reads as TGTGCCAGCAGCGTAGAGGACAGGGGCAATGAGCAGTTCTTC. The genes are TRBV6-4 and TRBJ2-1, with 9 bases fitting TRBD1. The J segment lost 6 bases and the V segment lost 6 bases, leaving 6 bases of the junction unmatched. The CDR3 has 14 amino acids. Germline CDR1 and CDR2: MRHNA and SNTAGT.

There are many counts of this clonotype. The J gene is TRBJ2-1, the V gene TRBV20-1; TRBD2 is a possible D gene (6 bases). Germline V lookup: CDR1 DFQATT, CDR2 SNEGSKA (reference sequence). The CDR3 is made up of 13 amino acids. Trimming left V 4 bases short and J 6 bases short, with 13 bases between. CDR3 DNA sequence: TGCAGTGCTACACTAGACGGGGGCAATGAGCAGTTCTTC. This encodes CSATLDGGNEQFF.

This clonotype has at least ten counts. The gene calls are TRBV5-1 and TRBJ1-1; 7 nucleotides line up with TRBD1. The trim removed 4 bases at V and 8 bases at J, leaving 11 bases unmatched. The CDR3 sequence is 14 residues long. Germline values: CDR1 SGHRS, CDR2 YFSETQ. The CDR3 region is CASSLSTGPTEAFF. The CDR3 nucleotides read TGCGCCAGCAGCCTGTCGACAGGGCCGACCGAAGCTTTCTTT.

There are many counts of this clonotype. This chain uses TRBV3-1 with TRBJ2-7; D might be TRBD1 (6 bases). Germline CDR1 and CDR2: LGHDT and YNNKEL (reference sequence). V lost 5 bases, J lost 1 base, and 18 bases lay in between. The CDR3 is 16 residues long. This chain's CDR3 is CASSNRQASFSYEQYF. For the CDR3, the DNA is TGTGCCAGCAGCAATCGACAGGCGAGCTTTTCCTACGAGCAGTACTTC.

This clonotype was counted many times. The chain recombines TRBV20-1 with TRBJ1-1, with no clear D. The CDR3 covers 12 residues. Germline V gives CDR1 DFQATT, CDR2 SNEGSKA (reference sequence). The CDR3 spells CSLLGVGTEAFF. In DNA form, the CDR3 reads TGCAGCCTGCTTGGGGTGGGCACTGAAGCTTTCTTT.

Comment on this clonotype: A much more abundant neighbour one base away suggests this may be a read error. The chain is built from TRBV9 and TRBJ1-3, with D possibly TRBD1 on 5 matching bases. CDR1 is SGDLS and CDR2 is YYNGEE in the germline V gene. This CDR3 contains 13 residues. DNA for the CDR3: TGTGCCAGCAGCGTAGACGACAGAAACACCGTATATTTT. Translating gives CASSVDDRNTVYF.

This clonotype was detected a few times. J is TRBJ1-1 and V is TRBV10-1; a possible D gene is TRBD1 (5 bases). This CDR3 has 13 amino acids. V was trimmed by 4 bases and J by 4 bases, leaving 10 bases between them. Looked up from germline, CDR1 is WNHNN and CDR2 is SYGVQD (reference sequence). The CDR3 DNA sequence: TGCGCCAGCAGTGGCCAGGGTGGCACTGAAGCTTTCTTT. As protein: CASSGQGGTEAFF.

A remark on this clonotype: Germline and junction disagree at one end, which may indicate a read error. V is TRBV7-9 and J is TRBJ1-1; D not certain. CDR3 length: 12 residues. The germline gives CDR1 SEHNR, CDR2 FQNEAQ (reference sequence). The DNA for the CDR3 is TGTGCCGGCAGCCCCGAGGTGGGAGAAGCTTTCTTT. Amino acid sequence: CAGSPEVGEAFF.

In its sample, this clonotype was seen many times. The chain uses TRBV29-1 and TRBJ2-3; D ambiguous. CDR3 length: 13 residues. The germline V and J ends were trimmed by 4 bases and 2 bases, with 10 bases remaining between them. CDR1 and CDR2 (germline): SQVTM, ANQGSEA. CDR3 DNA: TGCAGCGTTGCCGGGTCTTTCACAGATACGCAGTATTTT. It yields the protein CSVAGSFTDTQYF.